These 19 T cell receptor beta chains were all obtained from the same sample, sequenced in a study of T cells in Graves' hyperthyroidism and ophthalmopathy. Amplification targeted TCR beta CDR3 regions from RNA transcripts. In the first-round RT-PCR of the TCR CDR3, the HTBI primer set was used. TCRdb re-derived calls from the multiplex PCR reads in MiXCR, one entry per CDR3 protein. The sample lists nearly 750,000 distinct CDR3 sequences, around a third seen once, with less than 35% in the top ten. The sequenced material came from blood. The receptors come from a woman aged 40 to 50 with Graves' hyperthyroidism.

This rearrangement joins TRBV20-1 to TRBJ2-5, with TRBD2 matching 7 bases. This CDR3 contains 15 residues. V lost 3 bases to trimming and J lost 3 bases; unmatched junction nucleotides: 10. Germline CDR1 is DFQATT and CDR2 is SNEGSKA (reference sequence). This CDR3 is CSARPLSAGKETQYF. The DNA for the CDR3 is TGCAGTGCTAGGCCCTTGTCAGCGGGGAAAGAGACCCAGTACTTC.

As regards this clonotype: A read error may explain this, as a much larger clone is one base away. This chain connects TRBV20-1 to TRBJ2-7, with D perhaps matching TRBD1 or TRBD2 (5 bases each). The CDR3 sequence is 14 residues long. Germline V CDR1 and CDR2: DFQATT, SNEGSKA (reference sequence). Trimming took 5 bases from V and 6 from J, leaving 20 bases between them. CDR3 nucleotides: TGCAGTGCTTATGGGACGGAGAGCGCCGGCGAGCAGTACTTC. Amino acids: CSAYGTESAGEQYF.

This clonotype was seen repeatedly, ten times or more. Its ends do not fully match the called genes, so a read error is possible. The DNA of the CDR3 is TGTGCTAGCAGCTTTACAGGGGGCATCGGGGAGACCCAGTACTTC. It specifies CASSFTGGIGETQYF. This chain connects TRBV7-7 to TRBJ2-5; 9 bases are shared with TRBD1. Germline loops: CDR1 SSHAT, CDR2 FNYEAQ (reference sequence). The CDR3 loop spans 15 amino acids.

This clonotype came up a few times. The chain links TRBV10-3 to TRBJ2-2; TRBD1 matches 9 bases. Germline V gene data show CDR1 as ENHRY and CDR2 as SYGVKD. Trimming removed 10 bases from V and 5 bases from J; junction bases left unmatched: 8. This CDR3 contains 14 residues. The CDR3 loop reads CASSPGQGTGELFF. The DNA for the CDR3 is TGTGCCAGTTCTCCGGGACAGGGAACCGGGGAGCTGTTTTTT.

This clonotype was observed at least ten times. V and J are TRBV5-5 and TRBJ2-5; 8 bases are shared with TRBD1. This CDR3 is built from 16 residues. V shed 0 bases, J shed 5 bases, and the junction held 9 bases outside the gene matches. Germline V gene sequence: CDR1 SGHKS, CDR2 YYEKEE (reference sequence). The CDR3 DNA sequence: TGTGCCAGCAGCTTGGAAGGCAGGGGGCTTGGGGAGACCCAGTACTTC. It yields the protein CASSLEGRGLGETQYF.

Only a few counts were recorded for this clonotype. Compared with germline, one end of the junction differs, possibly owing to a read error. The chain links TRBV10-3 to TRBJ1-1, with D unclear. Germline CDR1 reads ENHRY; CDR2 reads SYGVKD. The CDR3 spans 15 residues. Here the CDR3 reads CASSYSRQPNTEAFF. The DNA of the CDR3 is TGTGCCAGCAGTTACTCGAGGCAGCCAAACACTGAAGCTTTCTTT.

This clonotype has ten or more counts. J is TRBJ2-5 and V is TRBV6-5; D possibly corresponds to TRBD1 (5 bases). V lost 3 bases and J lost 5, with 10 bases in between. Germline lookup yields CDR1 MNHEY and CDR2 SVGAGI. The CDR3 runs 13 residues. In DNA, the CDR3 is TGTGCCAGCAGTTATCCAGGGTTGGAGACCCAGTACTTC. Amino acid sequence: CASSYPGLETQYF.

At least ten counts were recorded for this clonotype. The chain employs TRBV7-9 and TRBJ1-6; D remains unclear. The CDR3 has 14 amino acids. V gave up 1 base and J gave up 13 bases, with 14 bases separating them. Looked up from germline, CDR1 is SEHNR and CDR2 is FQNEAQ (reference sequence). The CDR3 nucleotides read TGTGCCAGCAGCTTAGGGCGCCCTCAAGCCCCCCTCCACTTT. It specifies CASSLGRPQAPLHF.

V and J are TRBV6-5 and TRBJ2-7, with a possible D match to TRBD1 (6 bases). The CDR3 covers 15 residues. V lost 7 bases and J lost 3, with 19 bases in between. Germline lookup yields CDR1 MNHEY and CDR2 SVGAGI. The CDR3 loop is CASKGRAGDRYEQYF. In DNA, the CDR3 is TGTGCCAGCAAAGGGAGAGCAGGGGACCGCTACGAGCAGTACTTC.

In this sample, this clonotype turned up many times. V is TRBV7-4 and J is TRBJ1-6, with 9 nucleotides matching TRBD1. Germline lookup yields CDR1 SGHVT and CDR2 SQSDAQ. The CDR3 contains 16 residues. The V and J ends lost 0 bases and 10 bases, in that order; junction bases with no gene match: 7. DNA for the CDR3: TGTGCCAGCAGCTTAGCCGGGACAGGGCTTGGGTCACCCCTCCACTTT. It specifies CASSLAGTGLGSPLHF.

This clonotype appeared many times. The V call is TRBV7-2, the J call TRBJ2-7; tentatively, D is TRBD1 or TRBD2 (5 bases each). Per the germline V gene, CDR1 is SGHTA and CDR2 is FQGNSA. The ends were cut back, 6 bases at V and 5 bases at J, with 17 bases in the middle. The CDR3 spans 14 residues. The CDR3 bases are TGTGCCAGCAGACCCCGTTCGGGGCTCGACGAGCAGTACTTC. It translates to CASRPRSGLDEQYF.

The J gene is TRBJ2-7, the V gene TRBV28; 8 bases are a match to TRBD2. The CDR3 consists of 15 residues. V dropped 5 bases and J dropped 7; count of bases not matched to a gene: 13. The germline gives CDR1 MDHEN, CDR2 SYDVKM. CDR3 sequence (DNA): TGTGCCAGCAGTAGTCATACTAGCGGTTCTCAGGAGCAGTACTTC. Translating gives CASSSHTSGSQEQYF.

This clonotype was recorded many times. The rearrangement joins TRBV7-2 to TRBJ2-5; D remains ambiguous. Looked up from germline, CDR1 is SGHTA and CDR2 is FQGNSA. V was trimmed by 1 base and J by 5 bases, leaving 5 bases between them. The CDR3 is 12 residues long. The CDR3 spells CASSLVRETQYF. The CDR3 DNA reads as TGTGCCAGCAGCTTAGTTCGGGAGACCCAGTACTTC.

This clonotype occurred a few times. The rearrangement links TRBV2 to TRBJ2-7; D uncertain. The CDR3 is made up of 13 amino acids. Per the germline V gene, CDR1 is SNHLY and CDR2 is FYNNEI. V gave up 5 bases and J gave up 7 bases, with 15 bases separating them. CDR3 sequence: CASSFIAENEQYF. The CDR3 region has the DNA TGTGCCAGCAGTTTTATCGCGGAGAATGAGCAGTACTTC.

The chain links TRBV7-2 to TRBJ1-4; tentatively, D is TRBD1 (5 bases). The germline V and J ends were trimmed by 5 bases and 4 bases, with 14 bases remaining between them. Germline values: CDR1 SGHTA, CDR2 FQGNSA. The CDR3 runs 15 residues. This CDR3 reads CASSDTGTRNEKLFF. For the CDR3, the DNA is TGTGCCAGCAGCGATACCGGGACCCGTAATGAAAAACTGTTTTTT.

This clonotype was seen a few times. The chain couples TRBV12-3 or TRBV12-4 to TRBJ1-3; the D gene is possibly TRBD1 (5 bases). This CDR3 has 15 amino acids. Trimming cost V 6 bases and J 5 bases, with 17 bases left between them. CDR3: CASSPTGGMRNTIYF. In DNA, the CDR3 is TGTGCCAGCAGCCCCACCGGGGGGATGAGAAACACCATATATTTT.

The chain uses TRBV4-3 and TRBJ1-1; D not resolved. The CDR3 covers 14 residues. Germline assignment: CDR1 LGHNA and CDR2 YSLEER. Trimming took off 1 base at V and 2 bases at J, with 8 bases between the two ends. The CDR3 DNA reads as TGCGCCAGCAGCCAAGTAAATGTTAACACTGAAGCTTTCTTT. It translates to CASSQVNVNTEAFF.

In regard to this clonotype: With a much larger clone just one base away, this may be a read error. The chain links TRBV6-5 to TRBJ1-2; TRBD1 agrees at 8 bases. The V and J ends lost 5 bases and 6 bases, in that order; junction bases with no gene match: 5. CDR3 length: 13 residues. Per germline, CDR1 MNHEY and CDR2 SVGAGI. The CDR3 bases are TGTGCCAGCAGTACAGGGGGACTGGATGGCTACACCTTC. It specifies CASSTGGLDGYTF.

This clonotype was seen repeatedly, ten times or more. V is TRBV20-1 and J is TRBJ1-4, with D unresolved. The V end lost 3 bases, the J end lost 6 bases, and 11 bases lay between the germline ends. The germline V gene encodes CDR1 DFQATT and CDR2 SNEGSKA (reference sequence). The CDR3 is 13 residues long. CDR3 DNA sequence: TGCAGTGCTAGGAGGGAGTGGGATGAAAAACTGTTTTTT. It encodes CSARREWDEKLFF.